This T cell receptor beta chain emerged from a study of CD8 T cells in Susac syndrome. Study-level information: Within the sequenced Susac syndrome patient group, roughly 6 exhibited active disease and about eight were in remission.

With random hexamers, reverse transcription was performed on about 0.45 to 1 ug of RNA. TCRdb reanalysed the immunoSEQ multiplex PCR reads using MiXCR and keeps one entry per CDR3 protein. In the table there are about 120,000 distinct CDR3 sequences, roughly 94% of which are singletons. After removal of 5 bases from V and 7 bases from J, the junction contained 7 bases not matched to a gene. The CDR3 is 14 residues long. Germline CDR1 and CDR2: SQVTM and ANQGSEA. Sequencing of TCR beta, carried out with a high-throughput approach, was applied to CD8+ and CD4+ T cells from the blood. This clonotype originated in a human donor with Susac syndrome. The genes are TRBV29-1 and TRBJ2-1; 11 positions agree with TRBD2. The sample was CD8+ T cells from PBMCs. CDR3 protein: CSVLTSGEGNEQFF. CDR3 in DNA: TGCAGCGTTCTGACTAGCGGGGAGGGAAATGAGCAGTTCTTC.